These 13 T cell receptor beta chains came from one sample sequenced in a study of immune characterization of retroperitoneal liposarcoma. TCRdb reanalysed the PCR reads using MiXCR and keeps one entry per CDR3 protein. The sample has roughly 11,000 distinct CDR3 sequences, about 46% seen once. The sequencing input was tumor tissue. These receptors came from a female donor with retroperitoneal liposarcoma.

The chain has TRBV6-1 and TRBJ2-3; D is ambiguous. CDR1 MNHNS and CDR2 SASEGT come from the germline V gene. Trimming stripped 5 bases from V and 0 bases from J, with 9 bases between. The CDR3 runs to 14 residues. The CDR3 DNA follows: TGTGCCAGCAGTAAAAGGGCTAGCACAGATACGCAGTATTTT. Translated, it gives CASSKRASTDTQYF.

V is TRBV19 and J is TRBJ2-5; D unclear. With 5 bases removed from V and 11 bases from J, the gap between germline ends came to 21 bases. CDR1 is LNHDA and CDR2 is SQIVND in the germline V gene (reference sequence). The CDR3 is made up of 14 amino acids. The CDR3 reads CASSPRHPTGEQYF. For the CDR3, the DNA is TGTGCCAGTAGTCCCAGACACCCAACGGGTGAGCAGTACTTC.

This clonotype was detected only a few times. V gene TRBV6-1 combines with J gene TRBJ2-7, with 7 nucleotides matching TRBD2. Germline CDR1 and CDR2: MNHNS and SASEGT. The length of the CDR3 is 13 residues. V trimming: 5 bases; J trimming: 2 bases; junction bases outside the gene matches: 3. The CDR3 reads CASSQGGTYEQYF. In nucleotides, the CDR3 is TGTGCCAGCAGTCAGGGAGGGACCTACGAGCAGTACTTC.

V and J are TRBV7-6 and TRBJ2-5; 16 nucleotides agree with TRBD2. The J call could be wrong; TRBJ2-1 is a better fit for the DNA end. The germline V gene has CDR1 SGHVS and CDR2 FNYEAQ. This CDR3 spans 18 amino acids. The CDR3 coding sequence is TGTGCCAGCAGCTTAACGGGGACTAGCGGGAGGGGAAGAGATGAGCAGTTCTTC. Its translation: CASSLTGTSGRGRDEQFF.

This chain connects TRBV6-6 to TRBJ2-1; 10 nucleotides align to TRBD2. In germline, CDR1 is MNHNY, CDR2 SVGAGI (reference sequence). This CDR3 region has 19 residues. The junction had 8 bases not matched to a gene; V was cut back by 0 bases and J by 0 bases. CDR3 in DNA: TGTGCCAGCAGTTACTCGAAAGCGGGAGGGCTCCGCTCCTACAATGAGCAGTTCTTC. It translates to CASSYSKAGGLRSYNEQFF.

V gene TRBV6-1 combines with J gene TRBJ2-1, with 7 nucleotides matching TRBD2. The V gene end was trimmed by 5 bases and the J gene end by 7 bases; junction bases not matched to a gene: 17. This CDR3 contains 17 residues. Germline CDR1 and CDR2: MNHNS and SASEGT. CDR3 bases: TGTGCCAGCAGTTATGGCGGTGGGAGGGAATTCAGGAATGAGCAGTTCTTC. This encodes CASSYGGGREFRNEQFF.

By sample share, this clonotype is large. The V gene is TRBV6-1, the J gene TRBJ2-5; 9 positions agree with TRBD1. Losses at the gene ends were 5 bases for V and 11 bases for J; bases not matched to a gene: 12. Germline-derived CDR1 and CDR2 are MNHNS and SASEGT. This CDR3 has 14 residues. Written as DNA, the CDR3 is TGTGCCAGCAGTAGTCGACAGGGGGGAAGCGGGCAGTACTTC. Its translation: CASSSRQGGSGQYF.

The gene calls are TRBV11-2 and TRBJ2-1; TRBD2 matches at 11 bases. TRBJ2-5 matches the DNA end more closely, so the J call is doubtful. The CDR3 length is 17 residues. Germline values: CDR1 SGHAT, CDR2 FQNNGV. The CDR3 nucleotides read TGTGCCAGCAGCTACCCCCCCCGTAGCGGGGGGGGGACGACCCAGTACTTC. This sequence encodes CASSYPPRSGGGTTQYF.

The chain uses TRBV7-6 and TRBJ2-7; 7 bases are shared with TRBD2. The DNA end favors TRBJ2-5, so the J call may be wrong. Germline values: CDR1 SGHVS, CDR2 FNYEAQ. This CDR3 comprises 16 residues. CDR3 residues: CASSFEDWGGRETQYF. The CDR3 DNA is TGTGCCAGCAGCTTCGAGGATTGGGGGGGACGGGAGACCCAGTACTTC.

In its sample, this clonotype is medium-sized. The gene calls are TRBV27 and TRBJ2-1; D possibly uses TRBD1 or TRBD2 (5 bases each). The V gene lost 8 bases and the J gene lost 8 bases, with 28 bases spanning the gap. Germline V gene data show CDR1 as MNHEY and CDR2 as SMNVEV (reference sequence). The CDR3 covers 17 residues. CDR3 sequence (DNA): TGTGCCAGCGGCAGGGACCTCCGGACCGCCAGTGACGATGAGCAGTTCTTC. This sequence encodes CASGRDLRTASDDEQFF.

In its sample, this clonotype is medium-sized. The chain employs TRBV6-1 and TRBJ2-6; D is unclear. From germline, CDR1 is MNHNS and CDR2 SASEGT. V lost 10 bases to trimming and J lost 0 bases, with 10 bases between them. CDR3 length equals 14 residues. CDR3 in DNA: TGTGCCACCCCCTATGCCTCTGGGGCCAACGTCCTGACTTTC. It is translated as CATPYASGANVLTF.

The CDR3 loop reads CASSKAGHERVNEQFF. The CDR3 bases are TGTGCCAGCAGTAAGGCGGGTCACGAAAGGGTGAATGAGCAGTTCTTC. The chain carries TRBV25-1 and TRBJ2-1, with a possible D match to TRBD2 (5 bases). Germline V CDR1 and CDR2: MGHDK, SYGVNS. Trimming pared 5 bases from V and 7 bases from J, leaving 21 bases between. The CDR3 runs 16 residues. Drawing the rest from reference TRBV25-1 and TRBJ2-1, the complete variable domain is EADIYQTPRYLVIGTGKKITLECSQTMGHDKMYWYQQDPGMELHLIHYSYGVNSTEKGDLSSESTVSRIRTEHFPLTLESARPSHTSQYLCASSKAGHERVNEQFFGPGTRLTVL.

The J gene is TRBJ2-1, the V gene TRBV6-1; 7 bases fit TRBD1. The J segment lost 7 bases and the V segment lost 5 bases, leaving 11 bases of the junction unmatched. The CDR3 contains 15 residues. In germline, CDR1 is MNHNS, CDR2 SASEGT. The CDR3 region is CASSYRPTGTNEQFF. CDR3 sequence (DNA): TGTGCCAGCAGTTACCGCCCGACAGGGACAAATGAGCAGTTCTTC.